One sample yielded the 22 T cell receptor beta chains listed below, sequenced in a study of spatial heterogeneity in lung cancer. TCRdb reanalysed the 5' RACE reads using MiXCR and keeps one entry per CDR3 protein. The profile shows approximately 52,000 distinct CDR3 sequences, roughly 7% of them singletons. Described time point: sample taken at primary tumor resection. Tumor, nontumor lung or frozen PBMC supplied whole RNA, sequenced without sorting. Sequenced material: PBMCs, taken at surgery. These receptor sequences come from a female donor with early-stage non-small cell lung cancer.

This clonotype was counted many times. The chain has TRBV15 and TRBJ1-4; 7 positions match TRBD1. CDR1 and CDR2 (germline): LNHNV, YYDKDF (reference sequence). This CDR3 is built from 15 residues. V shed 1 base and J 7 bases; nucleotides not matched to a gene: 6. The CDR3 region has the DNA TGTGCCACCAGCAGAGTGGAAACAGGGGTTGAAAAACTGTTTTTT. Protein sequence: CATSRVETGVEKLFF.

The chain recombines TRBV10-3 with TRBJ2-1; 12 nucleotides line up with TRBD2. Germline CDR1 is ENHRY and CDR2 is SYGVKD. Germline trimming cut 6 bases from V and 4 bases from J; bases unmatched to any gene: 4. The CDR3 is made up of 15 amino acids. As DNA, the CDR3 is TGTGCCATCAGGCTAGCGGGGGGGATTTACAATGAGCAGTTCTTC. Translation: CAIRLAGGIYNEQFF.

This clonotype showed up many times. This rearrangement joins TRBV12-3 or TRBV12-4 to TRBJ2-7, with a weak D call TRBD2 (7 bases). The V and J ends lost 3 bases and 2 bases respectively, with 20 bases between them. The CDR3 totals 17 residues. The CDR3: CASSFMGGGDSPYEQYF. Here the CDR3 DNA reads TGTGCCAGCAGTTTTATGGGAGGGGGAGACTCACCCTACGAGCAGTACTTC.

There are a few counts of this clonotype. V usage is TRBV7-2 and J usage is TRBJ2-3; 11 bases align to TRBD2. After removal of 5 bases from V and 5 bases from J, the junction contained 6 bases not matched to a gene. The CDR3 contains 15 residues. CDR1 and CDR2 (germline): SGHTA, FQGNSA. CDR3 residues: CASSLSGGAVDTQYF. As DNA, the CDR3 is TGTGCCAGCAGCCTTAGCGGGGGGGCCGTAGATACGCAGTATTTT. Together with reference TRBV7-2 and TRBJ2-3, the CDR3 gives the full variable domain: GAGVSQSPSNKVTEKGKDVELRCDPISGHTALYWYRQSLGQGLEFLIYFQGNSAPDKSGLPSDRFSAERTGGSVSTLTIQRTQQEDSAVYLCASSLSGGAVDTQYFGPGTRLTVL.

This clonotype was counted a few times. The gene calls are TRBV25-1 and TRBJ1-4; no clear D. Germline V gene data show CDR1 as MGHDK and CDR2 as SYGVNS. V was clipped by 1 base and J by 0 bases, with 9 bases between them. There are 16 residues in the CDR3. The CDR3 loop is CASSELVWATNEKLFF. CDR3 sequence (DNA): TGTGCCAGCAGTGAATTGGTCTGGGCAACTAATGAAAAACTGTTTTTT.

This clonotype was observed many times. The V and J genes are TRBV18 and TRBJ1-4, with a weak D call TRBD1 (5 bases). This CDR3 has 16 amino acids. Germline V gene lookup returns CDR1 KGHSH and CDR2 LQKENI. V lost 3 bases and J 0 bases, leaving 11 bases between the germline ends. The CDR3 sequence: CASSPFGASTNEKLFF. CDR3 in DNA: TGTGCCAGCTCACCTTTCGGGGCTTCAACTAATGAAAAACTGTTTTTT.

This clonotype was found many times. CDR3 in amino acids: CASSGTSGGGLEQYF. CDR3 bases: TGTGCCAGCAGTGGAACTAGCGGGGGAGGCCTTGAGCAGTACTTC. The chain joins TRBV6-1 to TRBJ2-7; 11 nucleotides match TRBD2. The CDR3 is 15 residues long. In germline, CDR1 is MNHNS, CDR2 SASEGT. Trimming removed 4 bases from V and 7 bases from J; junction bases left unmatched: 9.

This clonotype was seen ten or more times. The chain recombines TRBV4-1 with TRBJ1-3; D ambiguous. V dropped 0 bases and J dropped 1 base, with 19 bases sitting between them. The length of the CDR3 is 19 residues. Germline CDR1 reads MGHRA; CDR2 reads YSYEKL. CDR3 coding DNA: TGCGCCAGCAGCCAAGATGGGCCCCGACTCGTAGGGTCTGGAAACACCATATATTTT. It specifies CASSQDGPRLVGSGNTIYF.

This clonotype was counted ten times or more. The chain has TRBV7-2 and TRBJ1-1; TRBD1 is a possible D gene (5 bases). V shed 6 bases and J shed 3 bases, with 17 bases lying between them. CDR1 and CDR2 (germline): SGHTA, FQGNSA. The CDR3 spans 15 residues. The CDR3 region has the DNA TGTGCCAGCAGACTGGCAGGGACGTCCTACACTGAAGCTTTCTTT. Its protein product is CASRLAGTSYTEAFF. Supplemented by reference TRBV7-2 and TRBJ1-1, the full variable domain reads GAGVSQSPSNKVTEKGKDVELRCDPISGHTALYWYRQSLGQGLEFLIYFQGNSAPDKSGLPSDRFSAERTGGSVSTLTIQRTQQEDSAVYLCASRLAGTSYTEAFFGQGTRLTVV.

This clonotype was found many times. The V gene is TRBV7-8, the J gene TRBJ1-5; no definite D call. V was cut by 2 bases and J by 0 bases, with 8 bases left in between. CDR1 SGHVS and CDR2 FQNEAQ come from the germline V gene. This CDR3 has 15 residues. The CDR3 bases are TGTGCCAGCAGCTTATCCGCGTATAGCAATCAGCCCCAGCATTTT. Translated, it gives CASSLSAYSNQPQHF.

About this clonotype itself: This sequence may be a read error, since a much larger clone differs from it by one base. The chain has TRBV10-3 and TRBJ2-5, with D possibly TRBD2 on 6 matching bases. Trimming cost V 10 bases and J 2 bases, with 17 bases left between them. The CDR3 has 14 amino acids. Germline CDR1 is ENHRY and CDR2 is SYGVKD. This CDR3 reads CATDRDLSQETQYF. CDR3 coding DNA: TGTGCCACCGACCGGGACTTGTCGCAAGAGACCCAGTACTTC.

At least ten counts were recorded for this clonotype. The chain has TRBV7-2 and TRBJ2-1; the match to TRBD2 covers 11 bases. V lost 5 bases to trimming and J lost 3 bases; unmatched junction nucleotides: 6. Germline loops: CDR1 SGHTA, CDR2 FQGNSA. There are 16 residues in the CDR3. The CDR3 sequence: CASSSSLAGGYNEQFF. The DNA of the CDR3 is TGTGCCAGCAGCAGTAGCCTAGCGGGGGGCTACAATGAGCAGTTCTTC. The whole variable domain, remainder taken from reference TRBV7-2 and TRBJ2-1, is GAGVSQSPSNKVTEKGKDVELRCDPISGHTALYWYRQSLGQGLEFLIYFQGNSAPDKSGLPSDRFSAERTGGSVSTLTIQRTQQEDSAVYLCASSSSLAGGYNEQFFGPGTRLTVL.

This clonotype was counted only a few times. This chain joins TRBV7-9 and TRBJ1-1; D is possibly TRBD1 (5 bases). The CDR3 runs to 13 residues. Germline assignment: CDR1 SEHNR and CDR2 FQNEAQ (reference sequence). V was cut by 7 bases and J by 1 base, with 10 bases left in between. CDR3 sequence: CASTGQANTEAFF. CDR3 nucleotides: TGTGCCAGCACGGGGCAGGCGAACACTGAAGCTTTCTTT.

This clonotype appeared a few times. V and J are TRBV5-1 and TRBJ2-6; TRBD1 is a possible D gene (5 bases). The CDR3 length is 16 residues. Deletions cut 6 bases from V and 0 bases from J, with 13 bases between. Germline assignment: CDR1 SGHRS and CDR2 YFSETQ. The CDR3: CASMGWGLSGANVLTF. For the CDR3, the DNA is TGCGCCAGCATGGGGTGGGGCCTCTCTGGGGCCAACGTCCTGACTTTC. Full variable domain (rest looked up from reference TRBV5-1 and TRBJ2-6): KAGVTQTPRYLIKTRGQQVTLSCSPISGHRSVSWYQQTPGQGLQFLFEYFSETQRNKGNFPGRFSGRQFSNSRSEMNVSTLELGDSALYLCASMGWGLSGANVLTFGAGSRLTVL.

This clonotype has a count of ten or more. The rearrangement links TRBV29-1 to TRBJ2-2, with D tentatively TRBD2 (5 bases). V was pared by 5 bases and J by 0 bases, with 10 bases between. The CDR3 has 14 amino acids. Germline V gives CDR1 SQVTM, CDR2 ANQGSEA. The CDR3 sequence is CSVFERTNTGELFF. CDR3 sequence (DNA): TGCAGCGTTTTTGAGCGGACGAACACCGGGGAGCTGTTTTTT.

This clonotype was seen only a few times. The chain carries TRBV7-9 and TRBJ1-2; D perhaps matches TRBD1 (5 bases). Trimming took 3 bases from V and 3 from J, leaving 5 bases between them. CDR1 is SEHNR and CDR2 is FQNEAQ in the germline V gene (reference sequence). This CDR3 is built from 12 residues. CDR3 in amino acids: CASSLGHYGYTF. The CDR3 DNA is TGTGCCAGCAGCTTGGGACACTATGGCTACACCTTC. The full variable domain, with the rest looked up from reference TRBV7-9 and TRBJ1-2, is DTGVSQNPRHKITKRGQNVTFRCDPISEHNRLYWYRQTLGQGPEFLTYFQNEAQLEKSRLLSDRFSAERPKGSFSTLEIQRTEQGDSAMYLCASSLGHYGYTFGSGTRLTVV.

This clonotype has a count of ten or more. The chain employs TRBV20-1 and TRBJ2-7; TRBD1 matches 7 bases. There are 15 residues in the CDR3. The germline V gene has CDR1 DFQATT and CDR2 SNEGSKA (reference sequence). J lost 4 bases, V lost 0 bases, and 9 bases had no gene match. CDR3 residues: CSARDGRGGLYEQYF. In DNA, the CDR3 is TGCAGTGCTAGAGATGGTAGAGGGGGCTTATACGAGCAGTACTTC.

The gene calls are TRBV18 and TRBJ2-7; either TRBD1 or TRBD2 may fit D (5 bases each). CDR1 is KGHSH, CDR2 LQKENI, per germline. V gave up 0 bases and J gave up 7 bases, with 13 bases separating them. This CDR3 is 14 amino acids long. This chain's CDR3 is CASSPPGSWGEQYF. CDR3 in DNA: TGTGCCAGCTCACCACCGGGATCTTGGGGGGAGCAGTACTTC.

This clonotype appeared many times. This chain links TRBV5-5 with TRBJ2-7; 8 bases map to TRBD1. Germline V gene lookup returns CDR1 SGHKS and CDR2 YYEKEE (reference sequence). The CDR3 runs to 15 residues. After removal of 4 bases from V and 5 bases from J, the junction contained 11 bases not matched to a gene. Here the CDR3 reads CASSKRTGRGDEQYF. The CDR3 DNA reads as TGTGCCAGCAGCAAAAGGACAGGGAGAGGGGACGAGCAGTACTTC.

In this sample, this clonotype turned up many times. The J gene is TRBJ2-1, the V gene TRBV10-3; D gene uncertain. The ends were cut back, 2 bases at V and 2 bases at J, with 1 base in the middle. From germline, CDR1 is ENHRY and CDR2 SYGVKD. The CDR3 spans 12 residues. The DNA of the CDR3 is TGTGCCATCAGTGAGCCCTACAATGAGCAGTTCTTC. Its translation is CAISEPYNEQFF.

This clonotype was seen a handful of times. A much larger clone is a single base away; this may be a read error. V gene TRBV7-3 combines with J gene TRBJ2-3, with 12 bases matching TRBD2. The junction had 4 bases not matched to a gene; V was cut back by 5 bases and J by 4 bases. Germline assignment: CDR1 SGHTA and CDR2 FQGTGA. The CDR3 length is 15 residues. CDR3 nucleotide sequence: TGTGCCAGCAGCCTACTAGCGGGGGGCTCAGATACGCAGTATTTT. It specifies CASSLLAGGSDTQYF.

This clonotype was recorded at least ten times. The V gene is TRBV20-1, the J gene TRBJ1-1, with D tentatively TRBD1 (6 bases). Trimming took 6 bases from V and 0 from J, leaving 8 bases between them. Per germline, CDR1 DFQATT and CDR2 SNEGSKA (reference sequence). The CDR3 runs to 12 residues. The CDR3 sequence: CSAPGVNTEAFF. CDR3 nucleotides: TGCAGTGCCCCAGGGGTGAACACTGAAGCTTTCTTT.